The clone carrying this T cell receptor (beta chain) has a handful of counts. As yet, its antigen is unknown. 60 Vbeta and 13 Jbeta primers were used in PCR. TCRdb's copy holds only in-frame clones and misses some; the assay was immunoSEQ multiplex PCR. The table has approximately 150,000 clones, 64% seen once. The sample belongs to a study of cytomegalovirus exposure and HLA in healthy donors. Study-wide findings and caveats: Earlier findings revealed that most TCR beta V segments proved productive either about 87% or about 30% of the time. According to the study, 150 to 200 TCR beta chains were cytomegalovirus-associated.

The CDR3 covers 15 residues. From germline, CDR1 is SGHDN and CDR2 FVKESK. With V trimmed by 7 bases and J by 4 bases, 11 bases remained unmatched. Sequenced input: PBMCs. The V gene is TRBV14, the J gene TRBJ2-7; 9 bases map to TRBD1. The clonotype comes from a woman aged 25 to 45 in good health and CMV-seropositive. The CDR3 bases are TGTGCCAGCAAGGCGTCCGGGACAGGGAGATACGAGCAGTACTTC. Amino acid sequence: CASKASGTGRYEQYF.